These 24 T cell receptor beta chains were sequenced from one sample in a study of T cell responses to AZD1222 COVID-19 vaccine. The table came from immunoSEQ multiplex PCR; TCRdb's copy has only in-frame clones and leaves some out. The sample yields roughly 120,000 clones, roughly 86% seen once. The sequencing used peripheral blood, collected on day 0 of AZD1222 vaccination. All receptors come from an adult in good health.

V is TRBV5-1 and J is TRBJ2-6; D is unclear. Per germline, CDR1 SGHRS and CDR2 YFSETQ. The CDR3 sequence is 14 residues long. V shed 4 bases and J shed 0 bases, with 5 bases lying between them. In nucleotides, the CDR3 is TGCGCCAGCAGCATTTACTCTGGGGCCAACGTCCTGACTTTC. Encoded protein: CASSIYSGANVLTF. The full variable domain, in which reference TRBV5-1 and TRBJ2-6 provide the parts outside the CDR3, is KAGVTQTPRYLIKTRGQQVTLSCSPISGHRSVSWYQQTPGQGLQFLFEYFSETQRNKGNFPGRFSGRQFSNSRSEMNVSTLELGDSALYLCASSIYSGANVLTFGAGSRLTVL.

In this sample, this clone turned up once. This sequence joins TRBV27 and TRBJ2-2, with 9 bases lining up with TRBD1. The germline gives CDR1 MNHEY, CDR2 SMNVEV (reference sequence). After removal of 8 bases from V and 6 bases from J, the junction contained 10 bases not matched to a gene. This CDR3 region has 15 residues. In DNA, the CDR3 is TGTGCCAGCGGACACAGGGGGCTTGTCGCCGGGGAGCTGTTTTTT. Protein sequence: CASGHRGLVAGELFF.

The chain carries TRBV12-5 and TRBJ2-1, with 9 bases fitting TRBD1. The CDR3 has 14 residues. V was pared by 4 bases and J by 8 bases, with 6 bases of the junction left unmatched. Germline CDR1 is LGHNT and CDR2 is FRNRAP. CDR3 region: CASGSGTGSDEQFF. DNA of the CDR3: TGTGCTAGTGGTTCGGGGACAGGGTCCGATGAGCAGTTCTTC.

CDR3 protein: CARTGWEQYF. The CDR3 region has the DNA TGTGCCAGAACAGGGTGGGAGCAGTACTTC. The chain joins TRBV6-5 to TRBJ2-7, with D maybe TRBD1 (6 bases). Germline CDR1 reads MNHEY; CDR2 reads SVGAGI. V dropped 9 bases and J dropped 7 bases, with 10 bases sitting between them. The CDR3 extends over 10 amino acids.

This chain uses TRBV10-3 with TRBJ2-7; D may be TRBD1 (6 bases). V was shortened by 10 bases and J by 0 bases, with 13 bases between the two germline ends. The germline V gene has CDR1 ENHRY and CDR2 SYGVKD. The CDR3 length is 13 residues. CDR3 sequence (DNA): TGTGCCACCCGGACAGAGACCTCCTACGAGCAGTACTTC. Encoded protein: CATRTETSYEQYF.

The genes are TRBV27 and TRBJ2-3; 14 bases agree with TRBD2. This CDR3 region has 15 residues. Germline V gene lookup returns CDR1 MNHEY and CDR2 SMNVEV (reference sequence). The J segment lost 4 bases and the V segment lost 10 bases, leaving 7 bases of the junction unmatched. CDR3 sequence reads: CATYRLAGGPDTQYF. The CDR3, as DNA: TGTGCCACCTACCGACTAGCGGGAGGGCCAGATACGCAGTATTTT.

The CDR3 DNA reads TGCAGCGTTGTGGGAGGTGGGGCGTATGGCTACACCTTC. Translating gives CSVVGGGAYGYTF. This rearrangement joins TRBV29-1 to TRBJ1-2, with D tentatively TRBD1 (5 bases). V lost 4 bases and J 5 bases, leaving 14 bases between the germline ends. The CDR3 runs to 13 residues. Looked up from germline, CDR1 is SQVTM and CDR2 is ANQGSEA.

V and J are TRBV5-5 and TRBJ2-1; TRBD2 is a possible D gene (6 bases). Between the trimmed V and J ends, which lost 4 bases and 6 bases, there was a span of 8 bases. The CDR3 is made up of 12 amino acids. Per the germline V gene, CDR1 is SGHKS and CDR2 is YYEKEE (reference sequence). The CDR3 loop is CASSLSGNEQFF. CDR3 nucleotide sequence: TGTGCCAGCAGCCTTAGCGGCAATGAGCAGTTCTTC. Filled out from reference TRBV5-5 and TRBJ2-1, the complete variable domain reads DAGVTQSPTHLIKTRGQQVTLRCSPISGHKSVSWYQQVLGQGPQFIFQYYEKEERGRGNFPDRFSARQFPNYSSELNVNALLLGDSALYLCASSLSGNEQFFGPGTRLTVL.

The sample holds a few counts of this clone. This sequence joins TRBV10-3 and TRBJ2-7, with D perhaps TRBD1 (5 bases). Germline V CDR1 and CDR2: ENHRY, SYGVKD. This CDR3 comprises 13 residues. The CDR3 nucleotides are TGTGCTGCCCGGAAGGCCCAGGGATACGAGCAGTACTTC. Translating it yields CAARKAQGYEQYF.

This clone occurred a few times. The V gene is TRBV14, the J gene TRBJ2-1; D remains ambiguous. Looked up from germline, CDR1 is SGHDN and CDR2 is FVKESK. The germline V and J ends were trimmed by 0 bases and 9 bases, with 6 bases remaining between them. The CDR3 has 12 amino acids. CDR3: CASSQDWGEQFF. The CDR3 coding sequence is TGTGCCAGCAGCCAAGACTGGGGTGAGCAGTTCTTC. The full variable domain, rest sourced from reference TRBV14 and TRBJ2-1, is EAGVTQFPSHSVIEKGQTVTLRCDPISGHDNLYWYRRVMGKEIKFLLHFVKESKQDESGMPNNRFLAERTGGTYSTLKVQPAELEDSGVYFCASSQDWGEQFFGPGTRLTVL.

DNA for the CDR3: TGCGCCAGCAGCCCGGGGCGAACGGGAAACACCATATATTTT. Residues: CASSPGRTGNTIYF. The J gene is TRBJ1-3, the V gene TRBV4-1, with TRBD1 as a possible D gene (5 bases). The CDR3 loop spans 14 amino acids. CDR1 and CDR2 from the germline V gene are MGHRA and YSYEKL. V was cut by 4 bases and J by 4 bases, with 11 bases left in between.

The chain has TRBV27 and TRBJ1-1, with unresolved D. The CDR3 loop spans 11 amino acids. V lost 6 bases, J lost 0 bases, and 2 bases lay in between. CDR1 and CDR2 from the germline V gene are MNHEY and SMNVEV (reference sequence). DNA for the CDR3: TGTGCCAGCAGAATGAACACTGAAGCTTTCTTT. Residues: CASRMNTEAFF.

The CDR3 DNA sequence: TGTGCCAGCAGCCCTATAGGGACGGGAAGGAACACTGAAGCTTTCTTT. This encodes CASSPIGTGRNTEAFF. The rearrangement links TRBV7-9 to TRBJ1-1, with a weak D call TRBD1 (5 bases). The CDR3 has 16 amino acids. Germline V gives CDR1 SEHNR, CDR2 FQNEAQ (reference sequence). V was trimmed by 5 bases and J by 1 base, leaving 17 bases between them. Using reference TRBV7-9 and TRBJ1-1 for the parts outside the CDR3, the full variable domain is DTGVSQNPRHKITKRGQNVTFRCDPISEHNRLYWYRQTLGQGPEFLTYFQNEAQLEKSRLLSDRFSAERPKGSFSTLEIQRTEQGDSAMYLCASSPIGTGRNTEAFFGQGTRLTVV.

J is TRBJ2-2 and V is TRBV11-2, with TRBD2 matching 8 bases. The CDR3 runs 16 residues. Germline-derived CDR1 and CDR2 are SGHAT and FQNNGV. J was trimmed by 4 bases and V by 2 bases; bases with no gene match: 6. The CDR3 sequence is CASSLTREGPTGELFF. As DNA, the CDR3 is TGTGCCAGCAGCTTAACCCGGGAGGGCCCCACCGGGGAGCTGTTTTTT.

The chain employs TRBV7-9 and TRBJ2-6; D is uncertain. CDR3 length: 19 amino acids. Between the trimmed V and J ends, which lost 5 bases and 0 bases, there was a span of 20 bases. Germline assignment: CDR1 SEHNR and CDR2 FQNEAQ (reference sequence). CDR3 bases: TGTGCCAGCAGCCTAGGCCGATCGGCAGCCAGCTCTGGGGCCAACGTCCTGACTTTC. Translated: CASSLGRSAASSGANVLTF.

This chain connects TRBV7-9 to TRBJ1-5, with D unresolved. The germline gives CDR1 SEHNR, CDR2 FQNEAQ (reference sequence). V was pared by 6 bases and J by 4 bases, with 13 bases between. The CDR3 loop spans 14 amino acids. CDR3 coding DNA: TGTGCCAGCAGTCCCCTAGGCCGGAATCAGCCCCAGCATTTT. Residues: CASSPLGRNQPQHF.

This clone appeared once. The gene calls are TRBV15 and TRBJ2-7; tentative D call: TRBD1 (6 bases). The V gene lost 5 bases and the J gene lost 2 bases, with 16 bases spanning the gap. The CDR3 runs to 15 residues. Germline V gene data show CDR1 as LNHNV and CDR2 as YYDKDF (reference sequence). CDR3 amino acids: CATSGEGKGAYEQYF. In DNA form, the CDR3 reads TGTGCCACCAGCGGCGAGGGTAAGGGGGCCTACGAGCAGTACTTC.

The CDR3 DNA is TGTGCCAGCTCACCACGATCGGGGGACTACGAGCAGTACTTC. Its protein product is CASSPRSGDYEQYF. The chain links TRBV18 to TRBJ2-7; D is possibly TRBD2 (6 bases). Germline CDR1 is KGHSH and CDR2 is LQKENI. This CDR3 is built from 14 residues. V gave up 1 base and J gave up 3 bases, with 10 bases separating them. Variable domain in full (rest from reference TRBV18 and TRBJ2-7): NAGVMQNPRHLVRRRGQEARLRCSPMKGHSHVYWYRQLPEEGLKFMVYLQKENIIDESGMPKERFSAEFPKEGPSILRIQQVVRGDSAAYFCASSPRSGDYEQYFGPGTRLTVT.

The chain has TRBV30 and TRBJ1-6; possible D gene TRBD1, 6 bases. Germline CDR1 is GTSNPN and CDR2 is SVGIG (reference sequence). V was pared by 2 bases and J by 7 bases, with 12 bases between. This CDR3 comprises 14 residues. CDR3 coding DNA: TGTGCCTGGAGTAAAACAGGGAGAAATTCACCCCTCCACTTT. Translated: CAWSKTGRNSPLHF.

The rearrangement joins TRBV5-8 to TRBJ1-2; weak D call: TRBD1 (5 bases). The CDR3 runs 15 residues. CDR1 and CDR2 from the germline V gene are SGHTS and YDEGEE. Deletions cut 4 bases from V and 1 base from J, with 14 bases between. The CDR3 protein is CASSVTGNLNYGYTF. CDR3 in DNA: TGTGCCAGCAGCGTAACAGGCAACCTTAACTATGGCTACACCTTC.

The rearrangement links TRBV4-2 to TRBJ1-2; tentatively, D is TRBD1 (5 bases). CDR1 LGHNA and CDR2 YNFKEQ come from the germline V gene. The CDR3 spans 13 residues. Trimming removed 5 bases from V and 2 bases from J, with 9 bases in between. The CDR3 reads CASSYRDNYGYTF. The CDR3 DNA reads TGTGCCAGCAGCTACCGGGACAACTATGGCTACACCTTC.

The chain employs TRBV4-1 and TRBJ2-5; 11 bases are shared with TRBD2. Germline V gene sequence: CDR1 MGHRA, CDR2 YSYEKL. This CDR3 comprises 16 residues. V was clipped by 6 bases and J by 3 bases; unmatched bases: 9. The CDR3: CASSHRLAGIEETQYF. CDR3 in DNA: TGCGCCAGCAGTCATCGACTAGCGGGGATAGAAGAGACCCAGTACTTC.

CDR3 bases: TGCGCCAGCAGCTCCGGGGACCAAGGAGGCGGCTACACCTTC. Protein: CASSSGDQGGGYTF. V usage is TRBV4-1 and J usage is TRBJ1-2; possible D gene TRBD1, 5 bases. This CDR3 is built from 14 residues. The ends were cut back, 5 bases at V and 8 bases at J, with 18 bases in the middle. CDR1 is MGHRA and CDR2 is YSYEKL in the germline V gene.

The chain links TRBV5-1 to TRBJ1-3; tentatively, D is TRBD1 (6 bases). The V end lost 0 bases, the J end lost 2 bases, and 6 bases lay between the germline ends. This CDR3 comprises 14 residues. The germline V gene has CDR1 SGHRS and CDR2 YFSETQ. This chain's CDR3 is CASSLGGPGNTIYF. The DNA for the CDR3 is TGCGCCAGCAGCTTGGGGGGGCCTGGAAACACCATATATTTT.